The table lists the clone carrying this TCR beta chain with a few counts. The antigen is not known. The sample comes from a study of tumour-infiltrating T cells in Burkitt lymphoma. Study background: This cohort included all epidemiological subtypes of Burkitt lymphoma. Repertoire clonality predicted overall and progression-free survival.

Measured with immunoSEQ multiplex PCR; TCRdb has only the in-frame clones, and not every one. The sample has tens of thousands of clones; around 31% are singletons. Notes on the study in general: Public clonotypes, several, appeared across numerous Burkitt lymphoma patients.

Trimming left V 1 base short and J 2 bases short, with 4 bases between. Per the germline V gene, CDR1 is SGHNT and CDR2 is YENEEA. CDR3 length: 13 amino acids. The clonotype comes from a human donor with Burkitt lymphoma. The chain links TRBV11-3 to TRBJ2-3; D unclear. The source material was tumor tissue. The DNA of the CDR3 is TGTGCCAGCAGCTTAGTCGTCACAGATACGCAGTATTTT. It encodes CASSLVVTDTQYF.